By share, the clone carrying this T cell receptor beta chain ranks as medium-sized. What it binds is not known. The source of the sample is a study of T and B cells in COVID-19 patients. Study background: Of roughly 21 active-infection patients, 15 to 18 carried comorbidities linked to unfavorable COVID-19 outcome. Study-wide results and caveats: At recovery TRB diversity and richness exceeded healthy donors, after highly clonal active COVID-19 repertoires. Few blood samples existed from mildly ill patients during symptoms or early in severe cases.

TRB was amplified from around 250-500 ng of blood genomic DNA. BIOMED2 TRB-A/B primer pools were used in multiplex TRB PCR. A single record per CDR3 protein comes from TCRdb applying MiXCR to the multiplex PCR reads. This table holds almost 6,000 distinct CDR3 sequences, roughly 27% found once. Per germline, CDR1 LNHDA and CDR2 SQIVND (reference sequence). Trimming cost V 9 bases and J 9 bases, with 21 bases left between them. The CDR3 runs 15 residues. J is TRBJ1-6 and V is TRBV19, with a possible D match to TRBD1 (6 bases). Sequenced: blood. This TCR came from a human donor with active COVID-19. The CDR3 DNA is TGTGCCAGCGCTCCCTTACAGGGATCCGGTTCACCCCTCCACTTT. Its translation is CASAPLQGSGSPLHF.